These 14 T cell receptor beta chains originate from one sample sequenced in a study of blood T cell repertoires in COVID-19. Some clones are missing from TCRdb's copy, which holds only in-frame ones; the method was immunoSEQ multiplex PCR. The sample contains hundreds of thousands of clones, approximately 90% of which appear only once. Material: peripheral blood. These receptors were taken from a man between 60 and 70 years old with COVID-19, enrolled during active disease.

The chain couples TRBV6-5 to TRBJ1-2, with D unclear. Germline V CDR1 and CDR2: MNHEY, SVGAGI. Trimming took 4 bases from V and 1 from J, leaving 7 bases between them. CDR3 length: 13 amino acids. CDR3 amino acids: CASSSYYNYGYTF. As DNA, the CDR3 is TGTGCCAGCAGTTCTTATTATAACTATGGCTACACCTTC.

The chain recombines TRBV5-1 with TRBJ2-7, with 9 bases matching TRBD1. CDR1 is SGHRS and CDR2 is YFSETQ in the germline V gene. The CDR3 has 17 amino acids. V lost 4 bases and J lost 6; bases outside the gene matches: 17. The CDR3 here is CASSLGGGRTGVREQYF. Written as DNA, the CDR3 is TGCGCCAGCAGCCTGGGAGGAGGGAGGACAGGGGTACGCGAGCAGTACTTC. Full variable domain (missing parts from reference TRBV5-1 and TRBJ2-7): KAGVTQTPRYLIKTRGQQVTLSCSPISGHRSVSWYQQTPGQGLQFLFEYFSETQRNKGNFPGRFSGRQFSNSRSEMNVSTLELGDSALYLCASSLGGGRTGVREQYFGPGTRLTVT.

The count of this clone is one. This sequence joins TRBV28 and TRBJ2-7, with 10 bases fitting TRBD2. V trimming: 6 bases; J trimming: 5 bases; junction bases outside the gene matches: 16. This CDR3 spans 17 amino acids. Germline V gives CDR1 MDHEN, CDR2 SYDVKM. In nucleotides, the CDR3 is TGTGCCAGCAGGGCTCCTAGCGGGAGTAGCGCAAGGGACGAGCAGTACTTC. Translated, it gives CASRAPSGSSARDEQYF. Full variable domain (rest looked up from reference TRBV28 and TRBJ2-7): DVKVTQSSRYLVKRTGEKVFLECVQDMDHENMFWYRQDPGLGLRLIYFSYDVKMKEKGDIPEGYSVSREKKERFSLILESASTNQTSMYLCASRAPSGSSARDEQYFGPGTRLTVT.

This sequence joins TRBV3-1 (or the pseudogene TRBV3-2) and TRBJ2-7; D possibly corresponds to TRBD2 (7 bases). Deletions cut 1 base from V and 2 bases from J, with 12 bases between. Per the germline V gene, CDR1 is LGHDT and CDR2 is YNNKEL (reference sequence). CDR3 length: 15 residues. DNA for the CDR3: TGTGCCAGCAGCCAAGCTGGCGGGGGCCCCTACGAGCAGTACTTC. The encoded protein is CASSQAGGGPYEQYF.

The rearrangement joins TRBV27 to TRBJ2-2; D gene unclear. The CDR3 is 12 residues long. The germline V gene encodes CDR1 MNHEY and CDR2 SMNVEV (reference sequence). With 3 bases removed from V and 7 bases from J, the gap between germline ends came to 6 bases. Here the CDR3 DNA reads TGTGCCAGCAGTTTGCTAAGCGGGGAGCTGTTTTTT. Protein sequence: CASSLLSGELFF.

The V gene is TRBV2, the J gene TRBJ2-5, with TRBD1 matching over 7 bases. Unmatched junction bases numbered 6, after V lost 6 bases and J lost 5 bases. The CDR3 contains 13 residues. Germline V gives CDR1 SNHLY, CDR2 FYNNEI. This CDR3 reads CASSLKQGETQYF. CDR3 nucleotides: TGTGCCAGCAGCCTTAAACAGGGGGAGACCCAGTACTTC. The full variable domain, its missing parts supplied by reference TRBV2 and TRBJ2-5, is EPEVTQTPSHQVTQMGQEVILRCVPISNHLYFYWYRQILGQKVEFLVSFYNNEISEKSEIFDDQFSVERPDGSNFTLKIRSTKLEDSAMYFCASSLKQGETQYFGPGTRLLVL.

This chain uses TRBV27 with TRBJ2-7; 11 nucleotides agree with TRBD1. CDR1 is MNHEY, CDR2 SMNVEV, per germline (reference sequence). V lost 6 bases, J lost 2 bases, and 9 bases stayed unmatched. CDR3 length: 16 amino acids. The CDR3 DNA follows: TGTGCCAGCAGAAAACCCGGACAGGGGGCTACCTACGAGCAGTACTTC. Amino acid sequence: CASRKPGQGATYEQYF.

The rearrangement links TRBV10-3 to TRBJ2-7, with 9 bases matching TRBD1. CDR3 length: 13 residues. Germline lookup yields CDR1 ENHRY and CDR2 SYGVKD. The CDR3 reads CATEGTGSYEQYF. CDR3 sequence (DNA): TGTGCGACGGAGGGGACAGGGTCCTACGAGCAGTACTTC.

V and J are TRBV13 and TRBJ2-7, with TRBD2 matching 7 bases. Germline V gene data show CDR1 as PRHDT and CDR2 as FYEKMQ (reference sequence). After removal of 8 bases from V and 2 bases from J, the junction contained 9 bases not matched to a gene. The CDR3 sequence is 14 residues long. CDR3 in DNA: TGTGCCAGCGCGGAGCGGGGTACCACCTACGAGCAGTACTTC. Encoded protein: CASAERGTTYEQYF.

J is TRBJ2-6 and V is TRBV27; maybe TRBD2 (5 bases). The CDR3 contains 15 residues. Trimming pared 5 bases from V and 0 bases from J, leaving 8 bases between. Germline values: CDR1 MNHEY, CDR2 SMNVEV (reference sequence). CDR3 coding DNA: TGTGCCAGCAGTGGACTGAACTCTGGGGCCAACGTCCTGACTTTC. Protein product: CASSGLNSGANVLTF. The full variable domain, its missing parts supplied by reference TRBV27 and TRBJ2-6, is EAQVTQNPRYLITVTGKKLTVTCSQNMNHEYMSWYRQDPGLGLRQIYYSMNVEVTDKGDVPEGYKVSRKEKRNFPLILESPSPNQTSLYFCASSGLNSGANVLTFGAGSRLTVL.

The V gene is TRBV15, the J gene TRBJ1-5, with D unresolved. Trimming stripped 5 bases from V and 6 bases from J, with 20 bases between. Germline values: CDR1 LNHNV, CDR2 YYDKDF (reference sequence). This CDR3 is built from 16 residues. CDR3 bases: TGTGCCACCAGCCCCCGGGGATTGGGTGAACGTCAGCCCCAGCATTTT. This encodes CATSPRGLGERQPQHF.

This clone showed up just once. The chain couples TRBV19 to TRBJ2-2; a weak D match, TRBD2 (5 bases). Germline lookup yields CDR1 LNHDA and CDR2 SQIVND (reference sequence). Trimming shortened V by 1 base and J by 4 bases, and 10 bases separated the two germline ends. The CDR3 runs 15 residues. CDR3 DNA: TGTGCCAGTAGTATAGGGAGGAGGATCACCGGGGAGCTGTTTTTT. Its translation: CASSIGRRITGELFF.

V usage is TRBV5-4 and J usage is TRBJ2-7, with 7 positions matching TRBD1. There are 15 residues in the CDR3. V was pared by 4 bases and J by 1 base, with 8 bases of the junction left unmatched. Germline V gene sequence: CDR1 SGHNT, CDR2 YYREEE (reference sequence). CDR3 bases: TGTGCCAGCAGCCAGGACAGGTCCTCGTCCTACGAGCAGTACTTC. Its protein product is CASSQDRSSSYEQYF.

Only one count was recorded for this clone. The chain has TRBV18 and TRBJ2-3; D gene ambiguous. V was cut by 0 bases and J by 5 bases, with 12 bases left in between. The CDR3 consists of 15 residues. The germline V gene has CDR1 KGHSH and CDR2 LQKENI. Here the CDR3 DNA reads TGTGCCAGCTCACCACCATATGGGTCGGGAGATACGCAGTATTTT. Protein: CASSPPYGSGDTQYF.